Presented here are 24 T cell receptor beta chains from one specimen sequenced in a study of shared clonotypes between healthy human individuals. Generated by immunoSEQ multiplex PCR, the TCRdb table keeps only in-frame clones and is missing some. The data hold around 1.6 million clones, with roughly 98% observed a single time. Sequencing was carried out using naive CD4+ T cells sorted from blood. Subset reported: CD45RA+ positively selected. The receptors derive from a man aged 25-40 years in good health.

This chain connects TRBV6-5 to TRBJ2-1; maybe TRBD2 (5 bases). The CDR3 is 14 amino acids. Germline CDR1 and CDR2: MNHEY and SVGAGI. Trimming removed 1 base at V and 3 bases at J, with 7 bases between. CDR3 protein: CASSYFGGYNEQFF. CDR3 in DNA: TGTGCCAGCAGTTACTTTGGAGGCTACAATGAGCAGTTCTTC.

The genes are TRBV28 and TRBJ2-1; TRBD1 aligns across 10 bases. The CDR3 has 16 amino acids. The J segment lost 5 bases and the V segment lost 6 bases, leaving 10 bases of the junction unmatched. Germline V gives CDR1 MDHEN, CDR2 SYDVKM. The CDR3 loop reads CASSQIGQGDNNEQFF. CDR3 DNA: TGTGCCAGCAGCCAAATCGGACAGGGGGATAACAATGAGCAGTTCTTC.

The gene calls are TRBV18 and TRBJ2-1, with 7 bases lining up with TRBD2. CDR3 length: 13 residues. The V and J ends lost 3 bases and 9 bases, in that order; junction bases with no gene match: 5. Germline V gives CDR1 KGHSH, CDR2 LQKENI. CDR3 in amino acids: CASSPTSLVEQFF. The CDR3 DNA sequence: TGTGCCAGCTCACCGACTAGCTTAGTTGAGCAGTTCTTC.

A word on this clone: The same CDR3 arises from other DNA sequences in this sample as well. The rearrangement uses TRBV11-2 and TRBJ2-5; TRBD2 might be the D (5 bases). The V and J ends lost 6 bases and 2 bases respectively, with 10 bases between them. The CDR3 consists of 13 residues. The germline V gene has CDR1 SGHAT and CDR2 FQNNGV. The CDR3 loop is CASSRDLQETQYF. The CDR3 nucleotides are TGTGCCAGCAGTCGGGATCTACAAGAGACCCAGTACTTC.

A remark on this clone: Other DNA variants within this sample encode the same CDR3. The chain employs TRBV5-1 and TRBJ2-1, with no clear D. The length of the CDR3 is 13 residues. Germline V gene sequence: CDR1 SGHRS, CDR2 YFSETQ. V was shortened by 0 bases and J by 5 bases, with 6 bases between the two germline ends. CDR3 amino acids: CASSLVGNNEQFF. In DNA form, the CDR3 reads TGCGCCAGCAGCTTGGTAGGAAACAATGAGCAGTTCTTC.

The rearrangement joins TRBV5-4 to TRBJ2-7; tentatively, D is TRBD1 or TRBD2 (6 bases each). Per the germline V gene, CDR1 is SGHNT and CDR2 is YYREEE (reference sequence). V was trimmed by 5 bases and J by 3 bases, leaving 15 bases between them. The length of the CDR3 is 14 residues. The CDR3 loop reads CASRPNEGGYEQYF. The CDR3 DNA reads TGTGCCAGCAGACCAAACGAGGGGGGCTACGAGCAGTACTTC.

Remarks on this clone: Other DNA variants within this sample encode the same CDR3. The chain carries TRBV7-3 and TRBJ2-3; the match to TRBD1 covers 8 bases. The V gene's germline CDR1 is SGHTA and CDR2 FQGTGA. Trimming cost V 5 bases and J 6 bases; bases outside gene matches: 4. The CDR3 spans 13 residues. In nucleotides, the CDR3 is TGTGCCAGCAGCCCGCAGGGGGCGGATACGCAGTATTTT. Translating it yields CASSPQGADTQYF.

The chain carries TRBV6-1 and TRBJ1-3; no reliable D call. Germline assignment: CDR1 MNHNS and CDR2 SASEGT. V lost 5 bases to trimming and J lost 1 base, with 18 bases between them. The CDR3 consists of 17 residues. As DNA, the CDR3 is TGTGCCAGCAGTCAAGGAAGGGTATGGGCTTCTGGAAACACCATATATTTT. Protein product: CASSQGRVWASGNTIYF.

This sequence joins TRBV9 and TRBJ2-6; D ambiguous. CDR3 size: 13 residues. The germline V and J ends were trimmed by 0 bases and 4 bases, with 2 bases remaining between them. The V gene's germline CDR1 is SGDLS and CDR2 YYNGEE. CDR3 residues: CASSVEGANVLTF. The CDR3 DNA reads as TGTGCCAGCAGCGTAGAGGGGGCCAACGTCCTGACTTTC. Together with reference TRBV9 and TRBJ2-6, the CDR3 gives the full variable domain: DSGVTQTPKHLITATGQRVTLRCSPRSGDLSVYWYQQSLDQGLQFLIQYYNGEERAKGNILERFSAQQFPDLHSELNLSSLELGDSALYFCASSVEGANVLTFGAGSRLTVL.

CDR3 DNA sequence: TGTGCCAGCAGCCTCGTGGGCATCTACGAGCAGTACTTC. Its protein is CASSLVGIYEQYF. The chain combines TRBV14 with TRBJ2-7; D is undetermined. V lost 4 bases and J 3 bases, leaving 10 bases between the germline ends. This CDR3 is built from 13 residues. From germline, CDR1 is SGHDN and CDR2 FVKESK.

The rearrangement joins TRBV9 to TRBJ2-5; 10 bases are shared with TRBD2. There are 16 residues in the CDR3. CDR1 and CDR2 (germline): SGDLS, YYNGEE. The trim removed 0 bases at V and 5 bases at J, leaving 7 bases unmatched. DNA of the CDR3: TGTGCCAGCAGCGTAGGTCCTAGCGGGGGAGGGGAGACCCAGTACTTC. Encoded protein: CASSVGPSGGGETQYF. Drawing the rest from reference TRBV9 and TRBJ2-5, the complete variable domain is DSGVTQTPKHLITATGQRVTLRCSPRSGDLSVYWYQQSLDQGLQFLIQYYNGEERAKGNILERFSAQQFPDLHSELNLSSLELGDSALYFCASSVGPSGGGETQYFGPGTRLLVL.

This clone has just one count. The sample carries other DNA sequences with the same CDR3. The CDR3 bases are TGTGCCAGCTCACCGCCTAGCGGGAGGGCCGATACGCAGTATTTT. Its protein product is CASSPPSGRADTQYF. The chain joins TRBV18 to TRBJ2-3; the match to TRBD2 covers 12 bases. The J segment lost 6 bases and the V segment lost 3 bases, leaving 4 bases of the junction unmatched. CDR1 is KGHSH and CDR2 is LQKENI in the germline V gene. The CDR3 loop spans 15 amino acids.

The J gene is TRBJ2-2, the V gene TRBV9; 7 bases map to TRBD2. Trimming took 4 bases from V and 4 from J; bases not matched to a gene: 10. Germline V gene sequence: CDR1 SGDLS, CDR2 YYNGEE. CDR3 length: 16 amino acids. CDR3 bases: TGTGCCAGCAGCATAGGGACTACCCCAAGCACCGGGGAGCTGTTTTTT. Translation gives CASSIGTTPSTGELFF.

The chain recombines TRBV4-3 with TRBJ1-2; D perhaps matches TRBD1 (5 bases). Germline V gene lookup returns CDR1 LGHNA and CDR2 YSLEER. Trimming removed 5 bases from V and 3 bases from J, with 13 bases in between. The CDR3 loop spans 14 amino acids. The CDR3 sequence: CASSGTAADYGYTF. Here the CDR3 DNA reads TGCGCCAGCAGCGGGACGGCGGCCGACTATGGCTACACCTTC.

The chain uses TRBV7-2 and TRBJ2-2, with TRBD2 as a possible D gene (6 bases). Per germline, CDR1 SGHTA and CDR2 FQGNSA. The CDR3 spans 14 residues. Trimming removed 6 bases from V and 9 bases from J, with 17 bases in between. The CDR3 nucleotides read TGTGCCAGCAGTCAAGTGGGGGGTTGGAGGGAGCTGTTTTTT. It yields the protein CASSQVGGWRELFF.

The genes are TRBV5-1 and TRBJ2-2; TRBD2 aligns across 16 bases. The germline gives CDR1 SGHRS, CDR2 YFSETQ. Trimming removed 4 bases from V and 2 bases from J; junction bases left unmatched: 5. This CDR3 is 18 amino acids long. The CDR3 protein is CASSTGLAGGRNTGELFF. CDR3 in DNA: TGCGCCAGCAGCACGGGACTAGCGGGAGGGCGAAACACCGGGGAGCTGTTTTTT.

The V and J genes are TRBV27 and TRBJ2-6; D may be TRBD2 (7 bases). The germline gives CDR1 MNHEY, CDR2 SMNVEV (reference sequence). The CDR3 is 19 amino acids. V was trimmed by 6 bases and J by 0 bases, leaving 21 bases between them. CDR3 in amino acids: CASRPREQGLSSGANVLTF. Here the CDR3 DNA reads TGTGCCAGCAGGCCACGGGAACAGGGACTAAGCTCTGGGGCCAACGTCCTGACTTTC.

This chain joins TRBV2 and TRBJ2-5; D gene uncertain. Trimming removed 4 bases from V and 5 bases from J, with 14 bases in between. CDR1 is SNHLY, CDR2 FYNNEI, per germline. The length of the CDR3 is 14 residues. CDR3 bases: TGTGCCAGCAGTGGGGCAGGTTTTCGGGAGACCCAGTACTTC. Protein product: CASSGAGFRETQYF.

Worth noting for this clone: In the same sample, other DNA sequences code for this CDR3. The J gene is TRBJ1-3, the V gene TRBV19; D unresolved. The V and J ends lost 6 bases and 1 base respectively, with 7 bases between them. Germline CDR1 reads LNHDA; CDR2 reads SQIVND (reference sequence). The CDR3 is 13 residues long. The CDR3 sequence is CASSPTSGNTIYF. The CDR3 DNA reads TGTGCCAGTAGCCCGACGTCTGGAAACACCATATATTTT.

The chain joins TRBV4-3 to TRBJ2-1, with 8 positions matching TRBD2. With 4 bases clipped from V and 1 base from J, the junction kept 15 bases outside the gene matches. Looked up from germline, CDR1 is LGHNA and CDR2 is YSLEER. The CDR3 totals 19 residues. The chain's CDR3 is CASSREAGAQARSYNEQFF. Here the CDR3 DNA reads TGCGCCAGCAGCCGAGAAGCGGGGGCCCAGGCCAGGTCCTACAATGAGCAGTTCTTC.

V is TRBV6-1 and J is TRBJ2-2; 7 nucleotides match TRBD2. Germline loops: CDR1 MNHNS, CDR2 SASEGT. The V and J ends lost 7 bases and 1 base, in that order; junction bases with no gene match: 3. CDR3 length: 14 residues. CDR3 region: CASTGLLNTGELFF. The CDR3 coding sequence is TGTGCCAGCACGGGACTATTGAACACCGGGGAGCTGTTTTTT.

Only one count was recorded for this clone. The chain recombines TRBV7-6 with TRBJ2-2; 8 bases line up with TRBD1. Trimming removed 8 bases from V and 4 bases from J; junction bases left unmatched: 6. CDR1 is SGHVS and CDR2 is FNYEAQ in the germline V gene. The CDR3 has 14 residues. The CDR3 sequence is CASSQTGVTGELFF. For the CDR3, the DNA is TGTGCCAGCTCTCAGACAGGGGTCACCGGGGAGCTGTTTTTT. Variable domain in full (rest from reference TRBV7-6 and TRBJ2-2): GAGVSQSPRYKVTKRGQDVALRCDPISGHVSLYWYRQALGQGPEFLTYFNYEAQQDKSGLPNDRFSAERPEGSISTLTIQRTEQRDSAMYRCASSQTGVTGELFFGEGSRLTVL.

Note on this clone: The same CDR3 can be traced to other DNA sequences in this sample. This rearrangement joins TRBV18 to TRBJ1-5; perhaps TRBD1 as D (5 bases). The CDR3 has 15 amino acids. Per germline, CDR1 KGHSH and CDR2 LQKENI. V was clipped by 3 bases and J by 0 bases, with 9 bases between them. The CDR3 loop is CASSPDSYSNQPQHF. For the CDR3, the DNA is TGTGCCAGCTCACCTGACAGTTATAGCAATCAGCCCCAGCATTTT.

The chain uses TRBV6-5 and TRBJ2-2; D not resolved. The CDR3 loop spans 12 amino acids. Germline CDR1 MNHEY, CDR2 SVGAGI. V lost 6 bases, J lost 7 bases, and 9 bases lay in between. In DNA form, the CDR3 reads TGTGCCAGCAGCTCTATGGACGGGGAGCTGTTTTTT. Protein product: CASSSMDGELFF.